This paragraph reports one TCR beta chain. Its antigen is unknown. Blood sampling was done at baseline, cycle 4 day 1, and cycle 7 day 1. The sample belongs to a study of OX40 agonist ivuxolimab in advanced cancers. Sequencing was performed with immunoSEQ multiplex PCR; in TCRdb, only in-frame clones are kept and a portion is missing. The sample shows some 81,000 clones, 65% to 90% of them seen only once. Findings and caveats of the study: The antigen specificity of the peripheral T cells (those that were expanded) was not determined. At 0.1 to 3.0 mg/kg, clonal expansion of CD4+ and CD8+ blood T cells had occurred by week 6. Averaged across samples, CD8+ T cells carried more expanded clones than CD4+ did.

Germline V lookup: CDR1 LNHDA, CDR2 SQIVND (reference sequence). The germline V and J ends were trimmed by 4 bases and 8 bases, with 17 bases remaining between them. There are 15 residues in the CDR3. Sequenced material: CD4+ or CD8+ T cells sorted from blood, taken in a trial of the OX40 agonist ivuxolimab. The chain recombines TRBV19 with TRBJ1-4, with D possibly matching TRBD1 (5 bases). The clonotype was recovered from an adult with an advanced solid tumor such as melanoma, head and neck, liver or kidney cancer. The CDR3 reads CASSKGHRSIEKLFF. The CDR3 DNA is TGTGCCAGTAGTAAAGGACACCGGAGCATAGAAAAACTGTTTTTT. The entire variable domain, with the rest obtained from reference TRBV19 and TRBJ1-4, is as follows: DGGITQSPKYLFRKEGQNVTLSCEQNLNHDAMYWYRQDPGQGLRLIYYSQIVNDFQKGDIAEGYSVSREKKESFPLTVTSAQKNPTAFYLCASSKGHRSIEKLFFGSGTQLSVL.